This T cell receptor beta chain was captured by sequencing in a study of cytomegalovirus exposure and HLA in healthy donors. PCR amplification relied on 60 Vbeta primers (plus 13 Jbeta primers). Here immunoSEQ multiplex PCR was the method, and the copy in TCRdb shows in-frame clones only, minus some. This table holds roughly 70,000 clones, around 81% found once. Trimming removed 0 bases at V and 5 bases at J, with 10 bases between. Per germline, CDR1 MNHNY and CDR2 SVGAGI (reference sequence). The CDR3 has 14 amino acids. V is TRBV6-6 and J is TRBJ1-1; D is unclear. This receptor was obtained from a man aged 45-60 years in good health and CMV-seronegative. What was sequenced was PBMCs. The CDR3 bases are TGTGCCAGCAGTTACTCGAATGCGGGAACTGAAGCTTTCTTT. Its protein is CASSYSNAGTEAFF.